The TCR beta chain described here comes from a study of T cell responses to AZD1222 COVID-19 vaccine. Assay used: immunoSEQ multiplex PCR; TCRdb lists only in-frame clones, some missing. The table shows 100,000 to 140,000 clones, with roughly 85% occurring only once. The V end was cut by 6 bases, the J end by 0 bases, with 18 bases between. The CDR3 covers 18 residues. CDR1 is LNHDA and CDR2 is SQIVND in the germline V gene (reference sequence). This specimen was peripheral blood, taken 28 days after the second AZD1222 dose. The TCR was taken from an adult who received the AZD1222 COVID-19 vaccine. J is TRBJ2-6 and V is TRBV19; no clear D. The CDR3 region has the DNA TGTGCCAGTAGCTTGGGCCCCTTGAGAAACTCTGGGGCCAACGTCCTGACTTTC. Its protein is CASSLGPLRNSGANVLTF.